This TCR beta chain derives from a study of cytomegalovirus exposure and HLA in healthy donors. Broader study findings: Among TCR beta chains, those listed as cytomegalovirus-associated numbered around 160. Specificity for CMV antigens was confirmed in vitro for a few of the CMV-associated chains.

The repertoire was sequenced with immunoSEQ multiplex PCR; TCRdb's copy has only in-frame clones and lacks some. This sample has about 140,000 clones, with 70% to 90% found just once. The donors were part of the approximately 120-subject validation cohort, which stood apart from the approximately 670-subject first cohort. Of note for this clone: The antigen remains undetermined.

Germline CDR1 SGHRS, CDR2 YFSETQ. The CDR3 has 16 amino acids. V was trimmed by 2 bases and J by 0 bases, leaving 12 bases between them. The sequence was obtained from a man younger than 35 in good health and CMV-seropositive. The sample consisted of PBMCs. The V call is TRBV5-1, the J call TRBJ1-3; D may be TRBD1 (5 bases). The CDR3 is CASSLGPGSSGNTIYF. The CDR3 DNA follows: TGCGCCAGCAGCTTAGGCCCAGGGTCCTCTGGAAACACCATATATTTT.